Described below is a single T cell receptor (beta chain) sequence and its context. Its antigen is not known. This entry belongs to a study of T cell responses to AZD1222 COVID-19 vaccine. The V and J ends lost 4 bases and 0 bases, in that order; junction bases with no gene match: 0. This CDR3 comprises 16 residues. Germline V CDR1 and CDR2: SNHLY, FYNNEI. General study results and limits: Among the donors, most were white British and more were female, and clonal diversity was possibly underestimated.

Sequencing used immunoSEQ multiplex PCR; TCRdb keeps in-frame clones, though not all of them. The table includes 130,000 to 150,000 clones, over 80% detected once. The clonotype comes from an adult in good health. The chain couples TRBV2 to TRBJ2-6; 10 bases line up with TRBD1. Sequenced material: peripheral blood, taken on day 0 of MenACWY control vaccination. The CDR3 spells CASSGDRGSGANVLTF. As DNA, the CDR3 is TGTGCCAGCAGTGGGGACAGGGGCTCTGGGGCCAACGTCCTGACTTTC. The whole variable domain, filled in from reference TRBV2 and TRBJ2-6, reads EPEVTQTPSHQVTQMGQEVILRCVPISNHLYFYWYRQILGQKVEFLVSFYNNEISEKSEIFDDQFSVERPDGSNFTLKIRSTKLEDSAMYFCASSGDRGSGANVLTFGAGSRLTVL.